Shown below are 25 T cell receptor beta chains from a single sample sequenced in a study of OX40 agonist ivuxolimab in advanced cancers. Data came from immunoSEQ multiplex PCR; TCRdb stores just in-frame clones and leaves some out. Here the sample spans about 88,000 clones, 85% being singletons. Material: CD4+ or CD8+ T cells sorted from blood, obtained in a trial of the OX40 agonist ivuxolimab. All receptors derive from an adult with an advanced solid tumor such as melanoma, head and neck, liver or kidney cancer.

This chain connects TRBV4-1 to TRBJ2-4, with unresolved D. The CDR3 contains 16 residues. V dropped 3 bases and J dropped 1 base, with 13 bases sitting between them. Germline V gene lookup returns CDR1 MGHRA and CDR2 YSYEKL. CDR3 in DNA: TGCGCCAGCAGCCAGCCCCTGGTGGGGGCCAAAAACATTCAGTACTTC. It encodes CASSQPLVGAKNIQYF.

V and J are TRBV11-2 and TRBJ2-7; D gene ambiguous. CDR1 and CDR2 (germline): SGHAT, FQNNGV. V was pared by 5 bases and J by 1 base, with 15 bases between. The CDR3 is 15 amino acids. CDR3 sequence: CASSPRRTISYEQYF. CDR3 in DNA: TGTGCCAGCAGCCCCAGGAGAACTATTTCCTACGAGCAGTACTTC.

The chain links TRBV7-2 to TRBJ2-7; no reliable D call. CDR1 SGHTA and CDR2 FQGNSA come from the germline V gene. V gave up 1 base and J gave up 2 bases, with 9 bases separating them. The CDR3 consists of 14 residues. The CDR3 nucleotides read TGTGCCAGCAGCTTAGTGGACCCGCCCTACGAGCAGTACGTC. This encodes CASSLVDPPYEQYV.

The rearrangement joins TRBV6-1 to TRBJ2-5; D may be TRBD2 (5 bases). Germline V gene data show CDR1 as MNHNS and CDR2 as SASEGT. The V gene lost 2 bases and the J gene lost 3 bases, with 10 bases spanning the gap. The CDR3 is made up of 14 amino acids. The DNA of the CDR3 is TGTGCCAGCAGTGAAAGGCGAGGGAAAGAGACCCAGTACTTC. Protein: CASSERRGKETQYF.

CDR3 region: CASSIRDGYSNQPQHF. The CDR3 DNA sequence: TGTGCCAGTAGTATTAGAGACGGATATAGCAATCAGCCCCAGCATTTT. This chain uses TRBV19 with TRBJ1-5, with D uncertain. This CDR3 is 16 amino acids long. The germline V and J ends were trimmed by 3 bases and 0 bases, with 12 bases remaining between them. Germline CDR1 is LNHDA and CDR2 is SQIVND (reference sequence).

The chain carries TRBV14 and TRBJ1-1, with D perhaps matching TRBD1 (6 bases). The V gene lost 4 bases and the J gene lost 7 bases, with 19 bases spanning the gap. CDR3 length: 15 residues. Per germline, CDR1 SGHDN and CDR2 FVKESK. The CDR3 sequence: CASSLSGGGRVEAFF. The CDR3 DNA reads TGTGCCAGCAGCCTCTCCGGGGGGGGCAGGGTTGAAGCTTTCTTT. The full variable domain, completed using reference TRBV14 and TRBJ1-1, is EAGVTQFPSHSVIEKGQTVTLRCDPISGHDNLYWYRRVMGKEIKFLLHFVKESKQDESGMPNNRFLAERTGGTYSTLKVQPAELEDSGVYFCASSLSGGGRVEAFFGQGTRLTVV.

The V and J genes are TRBV7-3 and TRBJ2-2; D might be TRBD2 (5 bases). The germline V and J ends were trimmed by 1 base and 7 bases, with 16 bases remaining between them. Germline V gene lookup returns CDR1 SGHTA and CDR2 FQGTGA. The CDR3 consists of 16 residues. The DNA for the CDR3 is TGTGCCAGCAGCTTAAATAGGGCCGGGAATGGCGGGGAGCTGTTTTTT. Translated: CASSLNRAGNGGELFF. Full variable domain (rest looked up from reference TRBV7-3 and TRBJ2-2): GAGVSQTPSNKVTEKGKYVELRCDPISGHTALYWYRQSLGQGPEFLIYFQGTGAADDSGLPNDRFFAVRPEGSVSTLKIQRTERGDSAVYLCASSLNRAGNGGELFFGEGSRLTVL.

The rearrangement links TRBV28 to TRBJ1-1; TRBD1 matches at 7 bases. The CDR3 runs to 17 residues. V lost 5 bases and J lost 1; bases outside the gene matches: 13. In germline, CDR1 is MDHEN, CDR2 SYDVKM. The CDR3 is CASSPYGGGGGNTEAFF. For the CDR3, the DNA is TGTGCCAGCAGTCCGTACGGTGGAGGGGGCGGGAACACTGAAGCTTTCTTT.

The chain is built from TRBV30 and TRBJ1-5, with D possibly TRBD1 on 6 matching bases. V was shortened by 3 bases and J by 4 bases, with 10 bases between the two germline ends. Germline values: CDR1 GTSNPN, CDR2 SVGIG (reference sequence). The CDR3 extends over 13 amino acids. The CDR3 DNA is TGTGCCTGGAGGGGGGACACTAATCAGCCCCAGCATTTT. As protein: CAWRGDTNQPQHF.

This clone was counted between two and nine times. The chain joins TRBV2 to TRBJ1-3; the D gene is possibly TRBD1 (5 bases). This CDR3 contains 14 residues. Germline lookup yields CDR1 SNHLY and CDR2 FYNNEI. Between the trimmed V and J ends, which lost 5 bases and 8 bases, there was a span of 16 bases. DNA for the CDR3: TGTGCCAGCAGTCGACAGACTCCTAGGGACACCATATATTTT. Its protein product is CASSRQTPRDTIYF.

J is TRBJ2-2 and V is TRBV2; D remains ambiguous. Trimming removed 6 bases from V and 5 bases from J, with 10 bases in between. The CDR3 extends over 13 amino acids. Looked up from germline, CDR1 is SNHLY and CDR2 is FYNNEI. CDR3 sequence reads: CASSELITGELFF. The CDR3 region has the DNA TGTGCCAGCAGCGAACTCATTACCGGGGAGCTGTTTTTT.

The V call is TRBV19, the J call TRBJ1-1; D is perhaps TRBD1 (5 bases). V lost 8 bases and J lost 0, with 16 bases in between. In germline, CDR1 is LNHDA, CDR2 SQIVND (reference sequence). The CDR3 runs to 15 residues. The chain's CDR3 is CASVVGAGVNTEAFF. DNA of the CDR3: TGTGCCAGTGTGGTTGGGGCCGGGGTGAACACTGAAGCTTTCTTT.

About this clone itself: Other DNA sequences in the same sample also yield this CDR3. The chain couples TRBV5-1 to TRBJ2-7; 11 bases line up with TRBD1. The CDR3 extends over 15 amino acids. The germline CDR1 and CDR2 sequences are SGHRS and YFSETQ. J gave up 6 bases and V 0 bases, and 5 bases lay outside the gene matches. The CDR3 region is CASSLEGTGGGEQYF. CDR3 sequence (DNA): TGCGCCAGCAGCTTGGAGGGGACAGGGGGGGGCGAGCAGTACTTC. The full variable domain, rest sourced from reference TRBV5-1 and TRBJ2-7, is KAGVTQTPRYLIKTRGQQVTLSCSPISGHRSVSWYQQTPGQGLQFLFEYFSETQRNKGNFPGRFSGRQFSNSRSEMNVSTLELGDSALYLCASSLEGTGGGEQYFGPGTRLTVT.

The rearrangement links TRBV30 to TRBJ2-3; 8 bases are a match to TRBD2. Germline trimming cut 1 base from V and 1 base from J; bases unmatched to any gene: 7. The germline CDR1 and CDR2 sequences are GTSNPN and SVGIG (reference sequence). The CDR3 covers 16 residues. CDR3 DNA: TGTGCCTGGAGTGACCTTCGGGGGGGCGGCACAGATACGCAGTATTTT. Protein product: CAWSDLRGGGTDTQYF.

This sequence joins TRBV9 and TRBJ2-3; TRBD2 matches 11 bases. Germline lookup yields CDR1 SGDLS and CDR2 YYNGEE. The CDR3 spans 18 residues. V was pared by 3 bases and J by 1 base, with 10 bases of the junction left unmatched. This CDR3 is CASSARTSGYDRTDTQYF. The CDR3 DNA sequence: TGTGCCAGCAGCGCTAGGACTAGCGGGTATGACCGCACAGATACGCAGTATTTT.

This rearrangement joins TRBV13 to TRBJ1-2; D is uncertain. The CDR3 is 12 amino acids. Trimming shortened V by 3 bases and J by 4 bases, and 6 bases separated the two germline ends. Per the germline V gene, CDR1 is PRHDT and CDR2 is FYEKMQ (reference sequence). The chain's CDR3 is CASSLKIYGYTF. As DNA, the CDR3 is TGTGCCAGCAGCTTGAAGATCTATGGCTACACCTTC. The full variable domain, its missing parts supplied by reference TRBV13 and TRBJ1-2, is AAGVIQSPRHLIKEKRETATLKCYPIPRHDTVYWYQQGPGQDPQFLISFYEKMQSDKGSIPDRFSAQQFSDYHSELNMSSLELGDSALYFCASSLKIYGYTFGSGTRLTVV.

CDR3 DNA sequence: TGTGCCAGCAGCGCGCCCGGGGGGACCCAGTACTTC. Translated: CASSAPGGTQYF. This chain connects TRBV9 to TRBJ2-5, with D tentatively TRBD2 (6 bases). V was cut by 3 bases and J by 7 bases, with 10 bases left in between. The CDR3 loop spans 12 amino acids. Germline V gives CDR1 SGDLS, CDR2 YYNGEE.

The rearrangement uses TRBV11-2 and TRBJ1-1, with D uncertain. CDR3 length equals 14 residues. The germline CDR1 and CDR2 sequences are SGHAT and FQNNGV. The V gene lost 8 bases and the J gene lost 3 bases, with 16 bases spanning the gap. The CDR3 sequence is CASLSGKRHTEAFF. Written as DNA, the CDR3 is TGTGCCAGCCTCTCGGGAAAAAGGCACACTGAAGCTTTCTTT.

The CDR3 is CATSTPFNMRGISNQPQHF. For the CDR3, the DNA is TGTGCCACCAGCACCCCATTCAATATGAGAGGGATTAGCAATCAGCCCCAGCATTTT. The rearrangement joins TRBV15 to TRBJ1-5; unclear D gene. The CDR3 runs 19 residues. CDR1 and CDR2 (germline): LNHNV, YYDKDF (reference sequence). The V end was cut by 4 bases, the J end by 0 bases, with 22 bases between.

The chain is built from TRBV6-6 and TRBJ2-5; no reliable D call. Germline V gene data show CDR1 as MNHNY and CDR2 as SVGAGI (reference sequence). V lost 4 bases and J lost 5, with 8 bases in between. The CDR3 contains 12 residues. The CDR3 loop is CASSSSRETQYF. DNA of the CDR3: TGTGCCAGCAGTTCCTCACGGGAGACCCAGTACTTC.

J is TRBJ1-5 and V is TRBV19, with a weak D call TRBD1 (6 bases). Germline V gene data show CDR1 as LNHDA and CDR2 as SQIVND (reference sequence). V lost 8 bases and J lost 7, with 21 bases in between. The CDR3 loop spans 15 amino acids. The CDR3 region has the DNA TGTGCCAGTGATGAAGGGGGATGGGTGGTGCAGCCCCAGCATTTT. Translation gives CASDEGGWVVQPQHF. Looking up the rest from reference TRBV19 and TRBJ1-5 gives the full variable domain: DGGITQSPKYLFRKEGQNVTLSCEQNLNHDAMYWYRQDPGQGLRLIYYSQIVNDFQKGDIAEGYSVSREKKESFPLTVTSAQKNPTAFYLCASDEGGWVVQPQHFGDGTRLSIL.

The count of this clone is one. In nucleotides, the CDR3 is TGTGCCAGCAGCGCCATGACAGGGGTGAACTATGGCTACACCTTC. As protein: CASSAMTGVNYGYTF. This chain uses TRBV9 with TRBJ1-2; TRBD1 agrees at 8 bases. This CDR3 has 15 residues. Germline V gene data show CDR1 as SGDLS and CDR2 as YYNGEE. V lost 3 bases and J lost 2; bases outside the gene matches: 6.

The genes are TRBV5-6 and TRBJ2-3; TRBD2 agrees at 9 bases. CDR1 is SGHDT, CDR2 YYEEEE, per germline. The CDR3 is made up of 15 amino acids. V trimming: 4 bases; J trimming: 6 bases; junction bases outside the gene matches: 9. The CDR3 is CASSAGGGASDTQYF. CDR3 in DNA: TGTGCCAGCAGCGCCGGCGGGGGGGCATCTGATACGCAGTATTTT.

The chain combines TRBV30 with TRBJ1-5; possibly TRBD1 for D (6 bases). Trimming took off 3 bases at V and 6 bases at J, with 15 bases between the two ends. CDR1 is GTSNPN and CDR2 is SVGIG in the germline V gene (reference sequence). The CDR3 totals 14 residues. The CDR3: CAWRMSGGGQPQHF. CDR3 nucleotide sequence: TGTGCCTGGAGAATGTCGGGGGGCGGTCAGCCCCAGCATTTT.

This chain connects TRBV10-2 to TRBJ1-2; D is undetermined. Germline assignment: CDR1 WSHSY and CDR2 SAAADI. This CDR3 region has 14 residues. Trimming stripped 6 bases from V and 3 bases from J, with 14 bases between. For the CDR3, the DNA is TGCGCCAGCAGGGCGGAGAACAGCGACTATGGCTACACCTTC. Its translation is CASRAENSDYGYTF.